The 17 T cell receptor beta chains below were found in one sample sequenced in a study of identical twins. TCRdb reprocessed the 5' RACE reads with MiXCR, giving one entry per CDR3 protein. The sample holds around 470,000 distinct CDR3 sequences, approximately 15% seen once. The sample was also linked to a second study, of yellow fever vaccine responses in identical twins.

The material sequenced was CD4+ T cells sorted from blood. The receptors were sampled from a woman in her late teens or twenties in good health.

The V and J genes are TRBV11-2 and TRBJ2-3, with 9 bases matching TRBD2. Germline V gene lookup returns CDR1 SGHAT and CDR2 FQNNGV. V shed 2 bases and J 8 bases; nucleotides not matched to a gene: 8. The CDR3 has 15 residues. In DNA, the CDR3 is TGTGCCAGCAGCTTAACCGCGGGGGGGCGAGTTACGCAGTATTTT. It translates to CASSLTAGGRVTQYF.

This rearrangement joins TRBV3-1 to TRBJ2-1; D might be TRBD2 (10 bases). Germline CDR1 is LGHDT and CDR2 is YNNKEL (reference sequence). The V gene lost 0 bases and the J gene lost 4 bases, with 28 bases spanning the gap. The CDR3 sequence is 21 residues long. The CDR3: CASSQESIQGAMGLAYNEQFF. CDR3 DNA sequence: TGTGCCAGCAGCCAAGAATCCATACAGGGGGCTATGGGACTAGCGTACAATGAGCAGTTCTTC.

The CDR3 bases are TGTGCCAGCAGTTCACAACAGTTAGCCAAAAACATTCAGTACTTC. Protein product: CASSSQQLAKNIQYF. The gene calls are TRBV27 and TRBJ2-4; D is unclear. The V gene lost 4 bases and the J gene lost 0 bases, with 10 bases spanning the gap. Germline lookup yields CDR1 MNHEY and CDR2 SMNVEV (reference sequence). The CDR3 is 15 amino acids.

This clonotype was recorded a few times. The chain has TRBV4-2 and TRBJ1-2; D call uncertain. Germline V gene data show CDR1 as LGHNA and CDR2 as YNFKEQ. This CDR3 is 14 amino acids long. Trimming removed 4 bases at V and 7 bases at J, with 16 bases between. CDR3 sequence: CASSLETGKGGYTF. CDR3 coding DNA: TGTGCCAGCAGCCTCGAGACGGGAAAGGGTGGCTACACCTTC.

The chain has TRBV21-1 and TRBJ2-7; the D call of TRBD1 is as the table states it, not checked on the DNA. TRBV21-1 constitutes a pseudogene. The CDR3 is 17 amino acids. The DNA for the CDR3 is TGTGCCAGCAGCAAAGCAATTCTCGACAGGGGTGGCGACGAGCAGTACTTC. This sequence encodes CASSKAILDRGGDEQYF.

CDR3 sequence reads: CASSSGTDIEKLFF. The CDR3, as DNA: TGTGCCAGCAGTTCCGGGACTGATATTGAAAAACTGTTTTTT. This sequence joins TRBV27 and TRBJ1-4, with D possibly TRBD1 on 5 matching bases. CDR1 MNHEY and CDR2 SMNVEV come from the germline V gene (reference sequence). Trimming removed 4 bases at V and 7 bases at J, with 13 bases between. The CDR3 runs 14 residues.

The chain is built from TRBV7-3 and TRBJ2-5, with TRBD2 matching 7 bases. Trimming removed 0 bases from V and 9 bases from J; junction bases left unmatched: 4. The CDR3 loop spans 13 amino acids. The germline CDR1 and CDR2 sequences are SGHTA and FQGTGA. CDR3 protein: CASSLTRSGAQYF. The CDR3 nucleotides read TGTGCCAGCAGCTTAACGAGGAGCGGGGCCCAGTACTTC. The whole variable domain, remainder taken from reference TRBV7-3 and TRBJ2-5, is GAGVSQTPSNKVTEKGKYVELRCDPISGHTALYWYRQSLGQGPEFLIYFQGTGAADDSGLPNDRFFAVRPEGSVSTLKIQRTERGDSAVYLCASSLTRSGAQYFGPGTRLLVL.

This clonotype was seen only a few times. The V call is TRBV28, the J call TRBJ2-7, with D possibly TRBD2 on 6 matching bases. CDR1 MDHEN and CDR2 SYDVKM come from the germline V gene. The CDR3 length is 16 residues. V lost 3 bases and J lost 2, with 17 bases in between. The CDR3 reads CASSLGSGRRTYEQYF. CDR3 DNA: TGTGCCAGCAGTTTGGGGAGTGGGAGGAGAACCTACGAGCAGTACTTC.

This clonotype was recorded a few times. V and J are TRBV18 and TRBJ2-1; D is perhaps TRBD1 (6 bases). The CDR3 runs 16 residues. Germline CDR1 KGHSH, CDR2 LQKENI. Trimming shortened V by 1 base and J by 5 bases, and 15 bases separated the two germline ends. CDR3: CASSPLYRVGHNEQFF. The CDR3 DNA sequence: TGTGCCAGCTCACCACTCTACAGGGTTGGGCACAATGAGCAGTTCTTC.

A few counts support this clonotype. The CDR3 protein is CASSQDPQFGGPADTQYF. In DNA, the CDR3 is TGTGCCAGCAGCCAAGATCCCCAATTCGGGGGGCCCGCAGATACGCAGTATTTT. The chain recombines TRBV4-2 with TRBJ2-3; a weak D match, TRBD2 (7 bases). V lost 0 bases to trimming and J lost 4 bases, with 20 bases between them. The CDR3 has 18 amino acids. CDR1 and CDR2 (germline): LGHNA, YNFKEQ.

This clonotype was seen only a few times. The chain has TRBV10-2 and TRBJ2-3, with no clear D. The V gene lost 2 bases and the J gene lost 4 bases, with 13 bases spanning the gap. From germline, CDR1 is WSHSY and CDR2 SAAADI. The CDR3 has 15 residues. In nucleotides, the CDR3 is TGCGCCAGCAGTGAGCTACGCCTGAGCTCAGATACGCAGTATTTT. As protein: CASSELRLSSDTQYF.

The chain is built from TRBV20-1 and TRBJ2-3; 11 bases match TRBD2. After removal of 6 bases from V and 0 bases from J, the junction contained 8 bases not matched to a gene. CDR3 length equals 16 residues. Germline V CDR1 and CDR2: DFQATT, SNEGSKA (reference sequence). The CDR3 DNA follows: TGCAGTGCCCTGGCCACTAGCGGGGGTAGCACAGATACGCAGTATTTT. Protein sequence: CSALATSGGSTDTQYF.

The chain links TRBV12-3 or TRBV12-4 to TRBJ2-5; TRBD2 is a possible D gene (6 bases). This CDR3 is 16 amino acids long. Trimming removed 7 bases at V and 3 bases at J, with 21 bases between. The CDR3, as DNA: TGTGCCAGCATCTTGGGGGGAGTAAGGTCGGAAGAGACCCAGTACTTC. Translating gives CASILGGVRSEETQYF.

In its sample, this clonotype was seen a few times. Here the CDR3 DNA reads TGCAGTGCTCCAGGACAGGGGGCTCTGGGAACCCAGTACTTC. It encodes CSAPGQGALGTQYF. The chain links TRBV20-1 to TRBJ2-5, with 11 bases lining up with TRBD1. V shed 5 bases and J 8 bases; nucleotides not matched to a gene: 10. Germline V lookup: CDR1 DFQATT, CDR2 SNEGSKA (reference sequence). This CDR3 is 14 amino acids long.

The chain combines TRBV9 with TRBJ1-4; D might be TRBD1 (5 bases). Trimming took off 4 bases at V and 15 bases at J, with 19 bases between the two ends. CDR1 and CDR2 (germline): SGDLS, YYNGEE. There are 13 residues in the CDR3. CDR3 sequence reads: CASSSTAGAELFF. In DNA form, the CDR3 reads TGTGCCAGCAGCTCAACCGCTGGGGCAGAGTTGTTTTTT.

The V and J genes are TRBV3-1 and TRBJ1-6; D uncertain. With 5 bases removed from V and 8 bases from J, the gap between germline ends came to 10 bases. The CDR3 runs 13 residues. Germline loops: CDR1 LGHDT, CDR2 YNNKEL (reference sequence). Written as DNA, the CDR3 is TGTGCCAGCAGCACTTTACCGGATTCACCCCTCCACTTT. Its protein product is CASSTLPDSPLHF.

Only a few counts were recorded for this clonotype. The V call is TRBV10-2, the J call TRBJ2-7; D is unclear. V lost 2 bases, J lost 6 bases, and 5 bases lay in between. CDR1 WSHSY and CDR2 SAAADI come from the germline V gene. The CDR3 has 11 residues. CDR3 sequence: CASSEMGEQYF. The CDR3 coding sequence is TGCGCCAGCAGTGAGATGGGCGAGCAGTACTTC.